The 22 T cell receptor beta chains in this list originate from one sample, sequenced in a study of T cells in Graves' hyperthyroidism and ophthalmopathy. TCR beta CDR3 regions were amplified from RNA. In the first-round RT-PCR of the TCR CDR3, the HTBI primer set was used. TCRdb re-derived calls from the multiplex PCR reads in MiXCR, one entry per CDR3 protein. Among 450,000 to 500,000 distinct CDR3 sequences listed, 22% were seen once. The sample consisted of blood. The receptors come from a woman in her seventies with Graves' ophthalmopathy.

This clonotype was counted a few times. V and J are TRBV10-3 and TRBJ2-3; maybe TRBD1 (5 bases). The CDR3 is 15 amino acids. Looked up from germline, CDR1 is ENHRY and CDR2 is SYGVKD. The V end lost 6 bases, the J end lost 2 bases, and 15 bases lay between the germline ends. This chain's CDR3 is CAIRSFDSPTDTQYF. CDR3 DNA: TGTGCCATCAGATCTTTTGACAGCCCCACAGATACGCAGTATTTT.

CDR3 amino acids: CASSRGQGGHNEQFF. As DNA, the CDR3 is TGTGCCAGCAGCCGGGGACAGGGGGGACACAATGAGCAGTTCTTC. V usage is TRBV7-3 and J usage is TRBJ2-1; 11 bases fit TRBD1. Germline V CDR1 and CDR2: SGHTA, FQGTGA. With V trimmed by 5 bases and J by 5 bases, 5 bases remained unmatched. The CDR3 is 15 amino acids.

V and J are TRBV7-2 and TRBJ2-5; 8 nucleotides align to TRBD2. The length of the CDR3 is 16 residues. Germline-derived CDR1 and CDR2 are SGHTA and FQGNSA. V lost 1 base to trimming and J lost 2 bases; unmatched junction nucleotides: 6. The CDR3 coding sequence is TGTGCCAGCAGCTTAGGAGGTAGCGGGGTACAAGAGACCCAGTACTTC. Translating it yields CASSLGGSGVQETQYF.

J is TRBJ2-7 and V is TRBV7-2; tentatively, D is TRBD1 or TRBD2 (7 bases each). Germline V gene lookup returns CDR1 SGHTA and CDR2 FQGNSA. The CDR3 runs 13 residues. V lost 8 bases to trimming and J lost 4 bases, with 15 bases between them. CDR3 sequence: CASGPGGEYEQYF. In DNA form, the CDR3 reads TGTGCCAGCGGCCCAGGGGGGGAGTACGAGCAGTACTTC.

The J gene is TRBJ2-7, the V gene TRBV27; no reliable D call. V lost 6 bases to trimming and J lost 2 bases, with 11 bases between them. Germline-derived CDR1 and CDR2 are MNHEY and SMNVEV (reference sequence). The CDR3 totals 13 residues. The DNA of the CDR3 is TGTGCCAGCAGAACCAACCAAGCCTACGAGCAGTACTTC. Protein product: CASRTNQAYEQYF.

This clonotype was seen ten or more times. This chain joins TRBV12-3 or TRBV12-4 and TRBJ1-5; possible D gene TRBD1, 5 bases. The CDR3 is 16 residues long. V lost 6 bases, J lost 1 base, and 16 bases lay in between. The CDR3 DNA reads TGTGCCAGCAGGTTGGATTGGGGGGGAAGCAATCAGCCCCAGCATTTT. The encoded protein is CASRLDWGGSNQPQHF.

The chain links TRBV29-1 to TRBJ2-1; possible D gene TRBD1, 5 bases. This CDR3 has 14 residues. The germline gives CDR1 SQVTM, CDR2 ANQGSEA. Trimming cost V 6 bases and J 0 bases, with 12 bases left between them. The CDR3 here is CSVSRASSYNEQFF. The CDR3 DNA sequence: TGCAGCGTCTCCAGGGCCAGCTCCTACAATGAGCAGTTCTTC.

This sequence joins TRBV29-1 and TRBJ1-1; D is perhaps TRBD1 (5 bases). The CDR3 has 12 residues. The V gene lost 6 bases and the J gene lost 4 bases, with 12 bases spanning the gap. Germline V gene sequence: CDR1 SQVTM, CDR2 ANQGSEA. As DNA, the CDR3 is TGCAGCGTCTCCCGGGGGATCACTGAAGCTTTCTTT. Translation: CSVSRGITEAFF.

This CDR3 reads CASTGLAGGFDEQYF. The CDR3 DNA reads TGTGCCAGCACTGGACTAGCGGGAGGGTTCGACGAGCAGTACTTC. The V and J genes are TRBV7-6 and TRBJ2-7, with 15 bases identical to TRBD2. The germline V gene has CDR1 SGHVS and CDR2 FNYEAQ. The CDR3 contains 15 residues. The junction had 6 bases not matched to a gene; V was cut back by 7 bases and J by 5 bases.

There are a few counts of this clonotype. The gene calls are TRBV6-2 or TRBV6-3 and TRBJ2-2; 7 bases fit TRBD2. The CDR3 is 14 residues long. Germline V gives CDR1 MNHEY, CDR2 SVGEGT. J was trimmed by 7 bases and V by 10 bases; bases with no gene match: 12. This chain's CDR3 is CATLVGGNHGELFF. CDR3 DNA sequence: TGTGCCACCCTGGTCGGGGGGAATCACGGGGAGCTGTTTTTT.

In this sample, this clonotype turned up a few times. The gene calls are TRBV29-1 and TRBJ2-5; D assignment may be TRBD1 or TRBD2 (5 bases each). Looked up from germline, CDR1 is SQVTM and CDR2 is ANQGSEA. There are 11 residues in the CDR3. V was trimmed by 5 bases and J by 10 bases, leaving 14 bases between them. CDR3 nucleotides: TGCAGCGTTAGTTCAGGGAGTCGCCAGTACTTC. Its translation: CSVSSGSRQYF. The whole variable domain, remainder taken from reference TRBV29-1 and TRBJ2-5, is SAVISQKPSRDICQRGTSLTIQCQVDSQVTMMFWYRQQPGQSLTLIATANQGSEATYESGFVIDKFPISRPNLTFSTLTVSNMSPEDSSIYLCSVSSGSRQYFGPGTRLLVL.

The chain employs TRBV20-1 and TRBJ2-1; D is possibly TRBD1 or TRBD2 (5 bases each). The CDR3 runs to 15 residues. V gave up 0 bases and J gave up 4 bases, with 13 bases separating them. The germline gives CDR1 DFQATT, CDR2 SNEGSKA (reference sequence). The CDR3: CSAREASGQYNEQFF. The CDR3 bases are TGCAGTGCTAGAGAGGCCAGCGGACAATACAATGAGCAGTTCTTC.

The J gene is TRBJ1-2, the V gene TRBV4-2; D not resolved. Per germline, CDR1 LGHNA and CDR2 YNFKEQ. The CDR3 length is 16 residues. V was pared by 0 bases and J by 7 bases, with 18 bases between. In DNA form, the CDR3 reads TGTGCCAGCAGCCAAGATCGCAACACGCTTTCGGGTGGCTACACCTTC. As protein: CASSQDRNTLSGGYTF.

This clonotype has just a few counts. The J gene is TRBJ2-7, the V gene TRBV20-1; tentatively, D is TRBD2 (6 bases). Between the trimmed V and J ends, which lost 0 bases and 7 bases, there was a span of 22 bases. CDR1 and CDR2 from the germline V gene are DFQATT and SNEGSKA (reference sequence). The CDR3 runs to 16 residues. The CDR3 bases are TGCAGTGCTAGAGATAGAAAGCTAGCGACTAAATGGGAGCAGTACTTC. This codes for CSARDRKLATKWEQYF.

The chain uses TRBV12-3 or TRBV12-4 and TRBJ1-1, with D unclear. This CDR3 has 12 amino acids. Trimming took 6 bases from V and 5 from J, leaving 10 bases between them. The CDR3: CASRVGRTEAFF. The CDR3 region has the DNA TGTGCCAGCAGGGTAGGGAGGACTGAAGCTTTCTTT.

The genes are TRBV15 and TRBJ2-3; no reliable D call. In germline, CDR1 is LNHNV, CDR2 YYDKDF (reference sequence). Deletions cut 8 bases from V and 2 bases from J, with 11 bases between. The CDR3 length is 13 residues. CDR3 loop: CATSRPHTDTQYF. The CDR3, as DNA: TGTGCCACCTCTCGTCCACACACAGATACGCAGTATTTT.

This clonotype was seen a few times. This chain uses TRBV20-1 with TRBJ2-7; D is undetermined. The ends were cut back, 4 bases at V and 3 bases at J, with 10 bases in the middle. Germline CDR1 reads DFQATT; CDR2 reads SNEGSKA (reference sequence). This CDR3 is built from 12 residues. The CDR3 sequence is CSAIGSIYEQYF. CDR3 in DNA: TGCAGTGCTATTGGGTCCATCTACGAGCAGTACTTC.

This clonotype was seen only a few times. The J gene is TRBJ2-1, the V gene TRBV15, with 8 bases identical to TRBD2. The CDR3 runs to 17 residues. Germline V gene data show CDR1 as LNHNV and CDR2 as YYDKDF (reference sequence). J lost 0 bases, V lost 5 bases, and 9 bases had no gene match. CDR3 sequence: CATSAATSASSYNEQFF. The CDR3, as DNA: TGTGCCACCAGCGCAGCGACTAGCGCGAGCTCCTACAATGAGCAGTTCTTC.

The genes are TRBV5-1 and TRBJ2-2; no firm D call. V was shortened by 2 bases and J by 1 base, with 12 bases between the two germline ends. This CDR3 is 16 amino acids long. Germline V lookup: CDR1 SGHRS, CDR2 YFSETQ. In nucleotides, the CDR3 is TGCGCCAGCAGCTTCAGCCCAACCTTGAACACCGGGGAGCTGTTTTTT. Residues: CASSFSPTLNTGELFF.

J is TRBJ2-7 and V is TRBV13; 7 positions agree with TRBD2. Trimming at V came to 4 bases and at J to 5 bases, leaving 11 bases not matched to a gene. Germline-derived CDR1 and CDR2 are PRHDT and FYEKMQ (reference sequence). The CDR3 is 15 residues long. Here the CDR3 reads CASSYLGGGGHEQYF. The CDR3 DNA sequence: TGTGCCAGCAGCTACCTGGGGGGGGGTGGCCACGAGCAGTACTTC. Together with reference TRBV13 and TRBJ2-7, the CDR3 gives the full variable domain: AAGVIQSPRHLIKEKRETATLKCYPIPRHDTVYWYQQGPGQDPQFLISFYEKMQSDKGSIPDRFSAQQFSDYHSELNMSSLELGDSALYFCASSYLGGGGHEQYFGPGTRLTVT.

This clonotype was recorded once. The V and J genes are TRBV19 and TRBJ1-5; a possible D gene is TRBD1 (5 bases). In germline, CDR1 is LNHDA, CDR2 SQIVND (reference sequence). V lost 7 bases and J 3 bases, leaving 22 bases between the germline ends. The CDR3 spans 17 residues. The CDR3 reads CASTPKAQGWDNQPQHF. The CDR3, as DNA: TGTGCCAGTACCCCTAAGGCTCAGGGTTGGGACAATCAGCCCCAGCATTTT.

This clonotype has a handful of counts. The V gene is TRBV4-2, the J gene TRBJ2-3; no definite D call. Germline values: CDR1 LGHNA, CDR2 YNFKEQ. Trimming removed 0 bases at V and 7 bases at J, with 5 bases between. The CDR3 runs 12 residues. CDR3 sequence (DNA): TGTGCCAGCAGCCAAGATTCAAATACGCAGTATTTT. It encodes CASSQDSNTQYF.